This T cell receptor (beta chain) was identified during a study of T cells in Graves' hyperthyroidism and ophthalmopathy. Comments on this clonotype: The antigen is unknown.

Stable hyperthyroidism: no ophthalmopathy progression over 18 months of follow-up. Diagnostic assessment was based on clinical symptoms, serum thyroxine and TRAb, thyroid ultrasound and orbital computed tomography. Study conclusions and caveats: The authors' 13 V-J model separated ophthalmopathy from stable hyperthyroidism.

Per germline, CDR1 SGHTA and CDR2 FQGTGA. The CDR3 totals 13 residues. V lost 5 bases and J 4 bases, leaving 12 bases between the germline ends. It was RNA transcripts that yielded the amplified TCR beta CDR3 regions. When the TCR CDR3 underwent first-round RT-PCR, the HTBI primer set was used. TCRdb passed the multiplex PCR reads through MiXCR, listing each CDR3 protein once. The table includes a few hundred thousand distinct CDR3 sequences, under 60% detected once. The chain couples TRBV7-3 to TRBJ2-7; TRBD1 might be the D (6 bases). This TCR was sampled from a woman aged 18-29 years with Graves' hyperthyroidism. Material for sequencing was peripheral blood or thyroid tissue (not recorded which). The CDR3 DNA is TGTGCCAGCAGCAGGGACAAGGGTTACGAGCAGTACTTC. Its protein product is CASSRDKGYEQYF.